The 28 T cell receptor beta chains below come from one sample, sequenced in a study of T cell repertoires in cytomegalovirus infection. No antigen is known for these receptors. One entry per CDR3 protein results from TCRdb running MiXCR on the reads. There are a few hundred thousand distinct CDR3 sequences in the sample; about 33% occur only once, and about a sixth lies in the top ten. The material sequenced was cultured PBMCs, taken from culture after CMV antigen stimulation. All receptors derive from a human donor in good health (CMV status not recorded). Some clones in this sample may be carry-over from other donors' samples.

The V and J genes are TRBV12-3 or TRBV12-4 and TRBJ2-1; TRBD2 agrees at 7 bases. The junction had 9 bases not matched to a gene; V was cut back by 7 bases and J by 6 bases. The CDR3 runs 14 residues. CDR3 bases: TGTGCCAGCAACCCACTAGCGAGAGGCAATGAGCAGTTCTTC. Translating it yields CASNPLARGNEQFF.

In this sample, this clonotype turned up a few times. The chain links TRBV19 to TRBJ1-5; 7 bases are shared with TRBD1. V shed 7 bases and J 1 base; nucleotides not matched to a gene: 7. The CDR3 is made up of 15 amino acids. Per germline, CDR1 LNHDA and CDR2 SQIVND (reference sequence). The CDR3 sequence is CASMSRGMSNQPQHF. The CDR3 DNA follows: TGTGCCAGTATGAGCAGGGGGATGAGCAATCAGCCCCAGCATTTT.

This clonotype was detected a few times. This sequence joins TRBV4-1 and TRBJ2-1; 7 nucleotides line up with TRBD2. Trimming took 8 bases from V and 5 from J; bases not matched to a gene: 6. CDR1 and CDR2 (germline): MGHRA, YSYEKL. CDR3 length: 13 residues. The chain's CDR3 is CASRRSGDNEQFF. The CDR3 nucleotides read TGCGCCAGCCGAAGAAGCGGGGACAATGAGCAGTTCTTC.

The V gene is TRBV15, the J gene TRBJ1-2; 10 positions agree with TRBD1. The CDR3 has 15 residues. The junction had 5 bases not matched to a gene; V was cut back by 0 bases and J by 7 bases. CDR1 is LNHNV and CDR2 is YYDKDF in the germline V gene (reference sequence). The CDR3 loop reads CATSRDRQGAIGYTF. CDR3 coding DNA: TGTGCCACCAGCAGAGACCGACAGGGGGCTATTGGCTACACCTTC.

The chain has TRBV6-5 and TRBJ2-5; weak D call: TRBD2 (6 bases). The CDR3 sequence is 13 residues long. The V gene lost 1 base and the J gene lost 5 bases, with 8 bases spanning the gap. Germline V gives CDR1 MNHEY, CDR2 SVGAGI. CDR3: CASSYWAGETQYF. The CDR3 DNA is TGTGCCAGCAGTTACTGGGCGGGGGAGACCCAGTACTTC.

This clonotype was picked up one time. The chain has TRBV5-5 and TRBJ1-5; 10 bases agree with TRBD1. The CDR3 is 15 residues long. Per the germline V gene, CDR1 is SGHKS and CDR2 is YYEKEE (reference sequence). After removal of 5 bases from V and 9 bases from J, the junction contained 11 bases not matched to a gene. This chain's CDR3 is CASSSMGQGSSPQHF. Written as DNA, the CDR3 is TGTGCCAGCAGTTCGATGGGACAGGGGTCGTCGCCCCAGCATTTT.

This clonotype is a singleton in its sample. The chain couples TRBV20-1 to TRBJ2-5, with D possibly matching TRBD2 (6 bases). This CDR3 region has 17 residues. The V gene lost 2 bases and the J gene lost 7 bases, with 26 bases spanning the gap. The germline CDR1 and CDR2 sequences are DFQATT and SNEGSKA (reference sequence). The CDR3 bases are TGCAGTGCTAGAATCGGGGGACTTTACCGTCTTAGCGCGACCCAGTACTTC. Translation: CSARIGGLYRLSATQYF.

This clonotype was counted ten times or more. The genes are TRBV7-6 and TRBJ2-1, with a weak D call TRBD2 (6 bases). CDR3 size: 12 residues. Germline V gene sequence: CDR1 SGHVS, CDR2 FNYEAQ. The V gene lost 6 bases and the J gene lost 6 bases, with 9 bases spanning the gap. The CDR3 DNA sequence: TGTGCCAGCAGTGCGACTAGCAATGAGCAGTTCTTC. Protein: CASSATSNEQFF.

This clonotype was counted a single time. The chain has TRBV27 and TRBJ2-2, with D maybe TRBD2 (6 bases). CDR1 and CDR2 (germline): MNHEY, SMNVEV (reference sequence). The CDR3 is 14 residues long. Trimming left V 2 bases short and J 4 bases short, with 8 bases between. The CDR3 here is CASSLRDFTGELFF. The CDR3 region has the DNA TGTGCCAGCAGTTTACGGGACTTCACCGGGGAGCTGTTTTTT.

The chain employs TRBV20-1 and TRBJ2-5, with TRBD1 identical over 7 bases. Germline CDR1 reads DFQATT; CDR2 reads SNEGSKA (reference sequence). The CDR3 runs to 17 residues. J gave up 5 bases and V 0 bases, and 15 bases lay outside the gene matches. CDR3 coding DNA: TGCAGTGCTAGAGAGTTTAGACAGGGCCCAAATAGGGAGACCCAGTACTTC. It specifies CSAREFRQGPNRETQYF.

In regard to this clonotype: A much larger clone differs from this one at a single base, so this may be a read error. The CDR3: CASSLGAHTQYF. CDR3 nucleotide sequence: TGTGCCAGCAGCTTAGGGGCCCATACGCAGTATTTT. This sequence joins TRBV11-2 and TRBJ2-3; D gene ambiguous. Trimming left V 1 base short and J 7 bases short, with 6 bases between. CDR1 is SGHAT, CDR2 FQNNGV, per germline. This CDR3 region has 12 residues.

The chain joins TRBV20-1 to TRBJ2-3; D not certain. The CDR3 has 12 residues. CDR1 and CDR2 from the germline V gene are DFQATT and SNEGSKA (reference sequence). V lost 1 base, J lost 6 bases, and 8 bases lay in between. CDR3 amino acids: CSARVGVDTQYF. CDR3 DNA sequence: TGCAGTGCTAGAGTAGGCGTGGATACGCAGTATTTT.

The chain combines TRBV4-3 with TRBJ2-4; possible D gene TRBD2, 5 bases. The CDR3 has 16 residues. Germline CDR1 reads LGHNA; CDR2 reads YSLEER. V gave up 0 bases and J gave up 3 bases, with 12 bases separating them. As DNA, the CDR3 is TGCGCCAGCAGCCAAGATAGGGAGTGGGGCAAAAACATTCAGTACTTC. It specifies CASSQDREWGKNIQYF.

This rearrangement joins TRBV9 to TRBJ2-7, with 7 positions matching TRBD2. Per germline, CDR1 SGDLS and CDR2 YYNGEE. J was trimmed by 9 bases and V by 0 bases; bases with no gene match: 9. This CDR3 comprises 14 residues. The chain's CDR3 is CASSVGSTGGVQYV. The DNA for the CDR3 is TGTGCCAGCAGCGTAGGCAGCACGGGAGGTGTGCAGTACGTC.

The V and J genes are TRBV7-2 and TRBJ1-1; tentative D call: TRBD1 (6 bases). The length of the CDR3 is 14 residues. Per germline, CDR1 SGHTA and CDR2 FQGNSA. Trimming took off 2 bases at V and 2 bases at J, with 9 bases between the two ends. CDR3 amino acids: CASSLQDRNTEAFF. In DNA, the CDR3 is TGTGCCAGCAGCTTACAGGACAGAAACACTGAAGCTTTCTTT.

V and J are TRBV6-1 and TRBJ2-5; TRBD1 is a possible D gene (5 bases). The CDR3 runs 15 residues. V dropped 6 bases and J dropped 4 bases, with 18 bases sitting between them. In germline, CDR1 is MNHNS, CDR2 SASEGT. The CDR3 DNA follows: TGTGCCAGCAGAAATCCGCAGGGTTTGGGAGAGACCCAGTACTTC. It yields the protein CASRNPQGLGETQYF.

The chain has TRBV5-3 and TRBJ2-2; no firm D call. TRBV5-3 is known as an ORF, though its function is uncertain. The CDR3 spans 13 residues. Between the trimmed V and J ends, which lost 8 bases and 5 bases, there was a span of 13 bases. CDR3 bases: TGTGCCAGCACCCAGCGCCCGACCGGGGAGCTGTTTTTT. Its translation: CASTQRPTGELFF.

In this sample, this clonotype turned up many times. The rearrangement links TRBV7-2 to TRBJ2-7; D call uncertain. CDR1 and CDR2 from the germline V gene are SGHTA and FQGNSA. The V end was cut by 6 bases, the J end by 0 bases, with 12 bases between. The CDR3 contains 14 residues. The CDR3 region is CASSRDSTSYEQYV. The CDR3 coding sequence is TGTGCCAGCAGTCGAGACTCGACCTCCTACGAGCAGTACGTC.

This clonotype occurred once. This chain's CDR3 is CASQREGAGKTQYF. The CDR3 DNA reads as TGTGCCAGCCAGAGGGAGGGAGCCGGCAAGACCCAGTACTTC. The chain has TRBV6-6 and TRBJ2-5, with 7 bases aligning to TRBD2. The CDR3 consists of 14 residues. After removal of 8 bases from V and 6 bases from J, the junction contained 12 bases not matched to a gene. Germline V CDR1 and CDR2: MNHNY, SVGAGI (reference sequence).

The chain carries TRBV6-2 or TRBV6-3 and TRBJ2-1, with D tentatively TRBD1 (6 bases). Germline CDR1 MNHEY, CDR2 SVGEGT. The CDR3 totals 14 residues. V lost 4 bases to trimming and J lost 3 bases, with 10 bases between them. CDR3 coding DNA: TGTGCCAGCAGTTTGAAGGGGGACTACAATGAGCAGTTCTTC. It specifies CASSLKGDYNEQFF.

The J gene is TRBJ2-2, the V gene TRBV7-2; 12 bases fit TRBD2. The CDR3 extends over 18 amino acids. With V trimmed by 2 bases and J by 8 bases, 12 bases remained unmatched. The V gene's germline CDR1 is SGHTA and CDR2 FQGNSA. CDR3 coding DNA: TGTGCCAGCAGCTTACTCCGACTAGCGGGAGTTGGAGCGGGGGAGCTGTTTTTT. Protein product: CASSLLRLAGVGAGELFF.

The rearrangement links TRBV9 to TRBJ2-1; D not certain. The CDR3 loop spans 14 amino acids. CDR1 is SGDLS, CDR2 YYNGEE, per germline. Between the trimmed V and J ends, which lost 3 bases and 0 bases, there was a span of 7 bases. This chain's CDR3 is CASSGFSSYNEQFF. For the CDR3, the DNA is TGTGCCAGCAGCGGATTTAGCTCCTACAATGAGCAGTTCTTC.

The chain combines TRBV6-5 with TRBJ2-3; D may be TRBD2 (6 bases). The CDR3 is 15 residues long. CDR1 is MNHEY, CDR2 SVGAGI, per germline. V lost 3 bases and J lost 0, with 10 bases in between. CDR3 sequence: CASSYGRMSTDTQYF. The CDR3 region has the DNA TGTGCCAGCAGTTATGGGAGGATGAGCACAGATACGCAGTATTTT.

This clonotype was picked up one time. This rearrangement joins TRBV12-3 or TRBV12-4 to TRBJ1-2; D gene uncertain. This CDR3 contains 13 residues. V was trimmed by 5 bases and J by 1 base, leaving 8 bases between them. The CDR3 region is CASSTGFNYGYTF. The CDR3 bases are TGTGCCAGCAGTACGGGATTTAACTATGGCTACACCTTC.

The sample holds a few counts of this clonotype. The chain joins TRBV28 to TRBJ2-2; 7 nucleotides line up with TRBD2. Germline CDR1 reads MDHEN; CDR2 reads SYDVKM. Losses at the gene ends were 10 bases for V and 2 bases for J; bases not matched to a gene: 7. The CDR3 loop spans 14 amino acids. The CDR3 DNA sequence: TGTGCCACCGGAACAGCGGGAAACACCGGGGAGCTGTTTTTT. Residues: CATGTAGNTGELFF.

The CDR3 DNA follows: TGTGCCACCAGTGATTTCTCTGCGGGGTCATACGCCCATGAGCAGTTCTTC. As protein: CATSDFSAGSYAHEQFF. The chain couples TRBV24-1 to TRBJ2-1; D might be TRBD2 (6 bases). CDR1 is KGHDR, CDR2 SFDVKD, per germline. CDR3 size: 17 residues. Trimming removed 1 base from V and 8 bases from J, with 20 bases in between.

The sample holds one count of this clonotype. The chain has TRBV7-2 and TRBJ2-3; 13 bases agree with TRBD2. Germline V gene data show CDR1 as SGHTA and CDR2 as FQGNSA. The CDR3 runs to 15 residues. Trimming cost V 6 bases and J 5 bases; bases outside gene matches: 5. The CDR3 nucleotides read TGTGCCAGCAGTTGGACTAGCGGGAGACGAGATACGCAGTATTTT. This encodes CASSWTSGRRDTQYF.

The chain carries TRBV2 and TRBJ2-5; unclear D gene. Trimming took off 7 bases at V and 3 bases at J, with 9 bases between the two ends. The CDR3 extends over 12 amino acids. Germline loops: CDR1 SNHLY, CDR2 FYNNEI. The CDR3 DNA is TGTGCCAGCAAGGCGGAAGAAGAGACCCAGTACTTC. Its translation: CASKAEEETQYF.